Following are 10 T cell receptor beta chains from one sample sequenced in a study of early T cells in non-severe SARS-CoV-2 infection. TCRdb used MiXCR to reprocess the 5' RACE reads, holding one entry per CDR3 protein. The sample has roughly 60,000 distinct CDR3 sequences, around 12% seen once. Source material: whole blood. These receptors were collected from an adult who was a healthcare worker with PCR-confirmed SARS-CoV-2 infection or an uninfected control (not recorded which).

This clonotype turned up a few times. This CDR3 reads CASNPSGGASGELFF. The CDR3 DNA follows: TGTGCCAGCAACCCTAGCGGGGGGGCAAGCGGGGAGCTGTTTTTT. This rearrangement joins TRBV7-2 to TRBJ2-2; the match to TRBD2 covers 12 bases. J lost 7 bases, V lost 7 bases, and 7 bases had no gene match. The CDR3 contains 15 residues. Germline V gene lookup returns CDR1 SGHTA and CDR2 FQGNSA.

This clonotype was found many times. The genes are TRBV6-5 and TRBJ1-3; D gene uncertain. Germline CDR1 and CDR2: MNHEY and SVGAGI. V lost 0 bases, J lost 0 bases, and 6 bases lay in between. CDR3 length equals 15 residues. The CDR3 protein is CASSYSEGSGNTIYF. In nucleotides, the CDR3 is TGTGCCAGCAGTTACTCCGAGGGCTCTGGAAACACCATATATTTT.

This chain joins TRBV6-5 and TRBJ1-2; D gene ambiguous. V was cut by 6 bases and J by 6 bases, with 14 bases left in between. The CDR3 runs to 13 residues. CDR1 is MNHEY and CDR2 is SVGAGI in the germline V gene. The CDR3 nucleotides read TGTGCCAGCAGCTACGAGGGTGGTGATGGCTACACCTTC. As protein: CASSYEGGDGYTF.

Notes on this clonotype: It may be a read error: a sequence one base away is much more abundant. The CDR3 DNA reads TGCAGTGCTAGAGACAGGAACAGAGGAGTCATTCGGTACTTC. Residues: CSARDRNRGVIRYF. The chain is built from TRBV20-1 and TRBJ2-4; D not certain. This CDR3 contains 14 residues. Germline loops: CDR1 DFQATT, CDR2 SNEGSKA (reference sequence).

The chain combines TRBV30 with TRBJ2-3; D unclear. CDR1 is GTSNPN and CDR2 is SVGIG in the germline V gene (reference sequence). The CDR3 length is 16 residues. V gave up 2 bases and J gave up 1 base, with 16 bases separating them. CDR3 DNA: TGTGCCTGGAGTCCTCACCGCGGATTTGGCACAGATACGCAGTATTTT. It yields the protein CAWSPHRGFGTDTQYF. The full variable domain, completed using reference TRBV30 and TRBJ2-3, is SQTIHQWPATLVQPVGSPLSLECTVEGTSNPNLYWYRQAAGRGLQLLFYSVGIGQISSEVPQNLSASRPQDRQFILSSKKLLLSDSGFYLCAWSPHRGFGTDTQYFGPGTRLTVL.

This clonotype occurred many times. CDR3 region: CSARDPLGLTYNEQFF. The CDR3 region has the DNA TGCAGTGCTAGAGACCCACTGGGACTCACTTACAATGAGCAGTTCTTC. The chain carries TRBV20-1 and TRBJ2-1; D may be TRBD2 (6 bases). The CDR3 is made up of 16 amino acids. Germline CDR1 DFQATT, CDR2 SNEGSKA (reference sequence). With 0 bases removed from V and 4 bases from J, the gap between germline ends came to 16 bases.

The chain carries TRBV18 and TRBJ1-2; D possibly corresponds to TRBD1 (5 bases). Germline assignment: CDR1 KGHSH and CDR2 LQKENI. The ends were cut back, 2 bases at V and 0 bases at J, with 7 bases in the middle. The CDR3 has 14 residues. CDR3 amino acids: CASSPGTTNYGYTF. The DNA for the CDR3 is TGTGCCAGCTCACCAGGGACCACTAACTATGGCTACACCTTC.

The V and J genes are TRBV20-1 and TRBJ2-1; TRBD2 agrees at 9 bases. Germline V lookup: CDR1 DFQATT, CDR2 SNEGSKA (reference sequence). This CDR3 spans 17 amino acids. The ends lost 5 bases at V and 6 bases at J; junction bases unmatched: 17. The CDR3 DNA reads as TGCAGTGCTCTGGATACCCTTAGCGGGGGAAGGGGCAATGAGCAGTTCTTC. Translated, it gives CSALDTLSGGRGNEQFF.

This clonotype came up a few times. The rearrangement joins TRBV29-1 to TRBJ2-1, with D perhaps matching TRBD1 or TRBD2 (5 bases each). This CDR3 is built from 12 residues. Trimming took off 4 bases at V and 6 bases at J, with 10 bases between the two ends. Germline CDR1 reads SQVTM; CDR2 reads ANQGSEA. The CDR3 region is CSVVWDPNEQFF. DNA for the CDR3: TGCAGCGTTGTTTGGGACCCCAATGAGCAGTTCTTC.

This chain uses TRBV12-3 or TRBV12-4 with TRBJ2-2; D is ambiguous. Trimming left V 3 bases short and J 6 bases short, with 5 bases between. The CDR3 has 12 amino acids. The CDR3 region is CASSFGAGELFF. CDR3 nucleotides: TGTGCCAGCAGTTTTGGAGCCGGGGAGCTGTTTTTT.